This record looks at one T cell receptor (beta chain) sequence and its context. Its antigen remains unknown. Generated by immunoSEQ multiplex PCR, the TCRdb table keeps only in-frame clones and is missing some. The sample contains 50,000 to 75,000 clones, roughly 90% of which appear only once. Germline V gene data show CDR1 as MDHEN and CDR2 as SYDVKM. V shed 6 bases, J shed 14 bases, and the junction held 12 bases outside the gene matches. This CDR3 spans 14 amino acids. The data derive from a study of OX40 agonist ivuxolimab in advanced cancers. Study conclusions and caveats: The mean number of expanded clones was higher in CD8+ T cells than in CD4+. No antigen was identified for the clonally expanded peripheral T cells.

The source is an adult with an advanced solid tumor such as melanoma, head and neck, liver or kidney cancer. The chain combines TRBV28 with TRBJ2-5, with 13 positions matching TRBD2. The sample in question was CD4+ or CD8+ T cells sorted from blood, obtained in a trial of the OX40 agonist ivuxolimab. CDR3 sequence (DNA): TGTGCCAGCAGGGGGGGACTAGCGGGGAGCCCCGTTTACTTC. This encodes CASRGGLAGSPVYF. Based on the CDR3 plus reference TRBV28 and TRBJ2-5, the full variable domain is DVKVTQSSRYLVKRTGEKVFLECVQDMDHENMFWYRQDPGLGLRLIYFSYDVKMKEKGDIPEGYSVSREKKERFSLILESASTNQTSMYLCASRGGLAGSPVYFGPGTRLLVL.